This TCR beta chain emerged from a study of T cell clones after liver transplantation. For the study at large: TCRbeta sequencing after a pre-transplant mixed lymphocyte reaction identified graft-donor-reactive clones, later tracked in post-transplant blood. As an antigen-independent comparator, third-party-reactive TCRbeta sequences came from pre-transplant mixed lymphocyte reactions.

CDR1 SGHVS and CDR2 FNYEAQ come from the germline V gene. Trimming pared 5 bases from V and 3 bases from J, leaving 8 bases between. The length of the CDR3 is 13 residues. This clone was detected only once. Using immunoSEQ multiplex PCR, the repertoire was profiled, and TCRdb retains in-frame clones only, with some absent. The sample lists about 120,000 clones; just over 90% were seen once. This clonotype was sampled from a human patient who received a liver transplant. The T cells may come from the graft donor. The rearrangement uses TRBV7-6 and TRBJ2-1, with D possibly TRBD2 on 6 matching bases. The material was CD4+ T cells from blood, obtained 12 months after liver transplant. The CDR3 region is CASSPEGYNEQFF. As DNA, the CDR3 is TGTGCCAGCAGCCCGGAGGGCTACAATGAGCAGTTCTTC. Supplemented by reference TRBV7-6 and TRBJ2-1, the full variable domain reads GAGVSQSPRYKVTKRGQDVALRCDPISGHVSLYWYRQALGQGPEFLTYFNYEAQQDKSGLPNDRFSAERPEGSISTLTIQRTEQRDSAMYRCASSPEGYNEQFFGPGTRLTVL.